The 10 T cell receptor beta chains below come from one sample, sequenced in a study of regulatory T cells in long-lasting Graves disease. Described time point: persistent/refractory GD, antithyroid drugs over 5 years with positive TRAb. Scientists built the TCR library using RNA that was extracted from PBMCs. Combining iRepertoire HTBI primers with Arm-PCR of CDR3 regions, the authors built TCR beta libraries. TCRdb itself ran the multiplex PCR reads through MiXCR, one entry per CDR3 protein. The sample lists roughly 470,000 distinct CDR3 sequences; about 20% were seen once. Source: peripheral blood mononuclear cells (PBMCs), taken when the disease was refractory, from a patient treated with antithyroid drugs. Receptor source: a female donor with Graves disease.

This chain connects TRBV6-5 to TRBJ1-1; no reliable D call. V lost 0 bases to trimming and J lost 8 bases, with 4 bases between them. This CDR3 contains 11 residues. CDR1 and CDR2 (germline): MNHEY, SVGAGI. CDR3 nucleotide sequence: TGTGCCAGCAGTTACTCCCAGGAAGCTTTCTTT. This encodes CASSYSQEAFF.

A remark on this clonotype: This may be a read error: a much more frequent sequence differs by one nucleotide. The rearrangement uses TRBV28 and TRBJ2-7; D is possibly TRBD1 (6 bases). Germline values: CDR1 MDHEN, CDR2 SYDVKM. The CDR3 consists of 13 residues. V lost 5 bases and J lost 5, with 13 bases in between. CDR3 sequence reads: CASSNGRGDEQYF. The DNA of the CDR3 is TGTGCCAGCAGTAATGGCAGGGGTGACGAGCAGTACTTC.

CDR3 nucleotide sequence: TGCAGTGCTAGAGATCGGGTCGGCGGCGGGGAGCTGTTTTTT. Its translation is CSARDRVGGGELFF. The chain is built from TRBV20-1 and TRBJ2-2; D gene unclear. Trimming stripped 0 bases from V and 7 bases from J, with 12 bases between. Germline V lookup: CDR1 DFQATT, CDR2 SNEGSKA (reference sequence). The CDR3 has 14 amino acids.

This clonotype was seen ten or more times. The rearrangement uses TRBV6-1 and TRBJ1-2; tentative D call: TRBD1 (6 bases). The V gene lost 6 bases and the J gene lost 5 bases, with 25 bases spanning the gap. From germline, CDR1 is MNHNS and CDR2 SASEGT. This CDR3 comprises 17 residues. The CDR3 here is CASRLQGAQRSLYGYTF. CDR3 nucleotides: TGTGCCAGCAGATTACAGGGTGCCCAGCGGAGTTTGTATGGCTACACCTTC.

This clonotype was seen a handful of times. The chain has TRBV7-2 and TRBJ2-1; the D is unclear. V shed 2 bases and J shed 9 bases, with 8 bases lying between them. Germline loops: CDR1 SGHTA, CDR2 FQGNSA. The CDR3 sequence is 12 residues long. The CDR3 nucleotides are TGTGCCAGCAGCTTAAGGATAGGTGAGCAGTTCTTC. Its translation is CASSLRIGEQFF.

In its sample, this clonotype was seen a few times. This CDR3 reads CASSETRGLAKNIQYF. CDR3 coding DNA: TGTGCCAGCAGTGAAACCAGGGGGCTGGCCAAAAACATTCAGTACTTC. This chain uses TRBV2 with TRBJ2-4, with 8 bases matching TRBD1. J lost 1 base, V lost 2 bases, and 4 bases had no gene match. CDR1 and CDR2 from the germline V gene are SNHLY and FYNNEI. The CDR3 loop spans 16 amino acids.

The chain joins TRBV29-1 to TRBJ2-7, with TRBD2 matching over 12 bases. The CDR3 sequence is 13 residues long. CDR1 SQVTM and CDR2 ANQGSEA come from the germline V gene. V shed 6 bases, J shed 5 bases, and the junction held 5 bases outside the gene matches. The CDR3 loop reads CSVRTSGTDEQYF. CDR3 sequence (DNA): TGCAGCGTCCGGACTAGCGGGACCGACGAGCAGTACTTC.

This clonotype appeared a few times. V is TRBV20-1 and J is TRBJ2-2, with unresolved D. Per germline, CDR1 DFQATT and CDR2 SNEGSKA (reference sequence). Trimming took off 6 bases at V and 4 bases at J, with 12 bases between the two ends. The CDR3 totals 13 residues. CDR3 region: CSARKKGTGELFF. The CDR3 DNA reads as TGCAGTGCCAGAAAGAAGGGCACCGGGGAGCTGTTTTTT.

This clonotype was observed at least ten times. The chain employs TRBV12-5 and TRBJ1-3; 9 positions agree with TRBD1. This CDR3 region has 17 residues. Germline CDR1 reads LGHNT; CDR2 reads FRNRAP. Trimming at V came to 2 bases and at J to 3 bases, leaving 8 bases not matched to a gene. CDR3 nucleotides: TGTGCTAGTGGTTTGTATACAGGGGGCTTCGGTGGAAACACCATATATTTT. This gives the protein CASGLYTGGFGGNTIYF. The whole variable domain, remainder taken from reference TRBV12-5 and TRBJ1-3, is DARVTQTPRHKVTEMGQEVTMRCQPILGHNTVFWYRQTMMQGLELLAYFRNRAPLDDSGMPKDRFSAEMPDATLATLKIQPSEPRDSAVYFCASGLYTGGFGGNTIYFGEGSWLTVV.

This clonotype has at least ten counts. This chain joins TRBV27 and TRBJ2-7, with 10 nucleotides matching TRBD1. CDR3 length equals 19 residues. The germline V gene has CDR1 MNHEY and CDR2 SMNVEV (reference sequence). With 5 bases clipped from V and 3 bases from J, the junction kept 19 bases outside the gene matches. In DNA, the CDR3 is TGTGCCAGCAGTAGGGTGAGGGGACAGGGGAAATCCTCGAGCTACGAGCAGTACTTC. This encodes CASSRVRGQGKSSSYEQYF.